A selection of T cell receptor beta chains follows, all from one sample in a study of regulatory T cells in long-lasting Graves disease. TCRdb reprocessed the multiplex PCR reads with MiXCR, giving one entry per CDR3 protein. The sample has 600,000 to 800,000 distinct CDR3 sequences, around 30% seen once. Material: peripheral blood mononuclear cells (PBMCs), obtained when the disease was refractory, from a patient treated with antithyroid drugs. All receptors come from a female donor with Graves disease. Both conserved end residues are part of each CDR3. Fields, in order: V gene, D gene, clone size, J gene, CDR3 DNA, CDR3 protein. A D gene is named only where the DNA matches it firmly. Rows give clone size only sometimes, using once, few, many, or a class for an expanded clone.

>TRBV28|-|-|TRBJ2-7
TGTGCCAGCAGTCCGCACCCCCCCGAAGGCCCTGGCGAGCAGTACTTC
CASSPHPPEGPGEQYF
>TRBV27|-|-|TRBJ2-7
TGTGCCAGCAGTTTGCGACAAGTGGGCTCCTACGAGCAGTACTTC
CASSLRQVGSYEQYF
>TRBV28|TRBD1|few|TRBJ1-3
TGTGCCAGCAGTTTCAGCAGGGGGCTCGGAAACACCATATATTTT
CASSFSRGLGNTIYF
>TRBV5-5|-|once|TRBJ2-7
TGTGCCAGCAGCGAACCCGCGGAGGTCCGCGAGCAGTACTTC
CASSEPAEVREQYF
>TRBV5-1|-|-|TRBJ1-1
TGCGCCAGCAGCTTGGCCGGCGGAGGATACACTGAAGCTTTCTTT
CASSLAGGGYTEAFF
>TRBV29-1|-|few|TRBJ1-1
TGCAGCGTTGAAGACTACACTGAAGCTTTCTTT
CSVEDYTEAFF
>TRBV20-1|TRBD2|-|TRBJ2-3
TGCAGTGGGGGGGGAATAGGAGATACGCAGTATTTT
CSGGGIGDTQYF
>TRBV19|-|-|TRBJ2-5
TGTGCCAGTAGTATGGGGTTGGGACAAGAGACCCAGTACTTC
CASSMGLGQETQYF
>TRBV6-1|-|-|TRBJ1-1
TGTGCCAGCAGTGAATCCCGGGCTTCAGGGAACACTGAAGCTTTCTTT
CASSESRASGNTEAFF
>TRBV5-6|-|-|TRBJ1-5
TGTGCCAGCAGCTTTTGGACCCTGGCAGGATATCAGCCCCAGCATTTT
CASSFWTLAGYQPQHF
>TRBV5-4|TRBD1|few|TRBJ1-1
TGTGCCAGCAGCCCCGGGACAGGGTTTAATATGAACACTGAAGCTTTCTTT
CASSPGTGFNMNTEAFF
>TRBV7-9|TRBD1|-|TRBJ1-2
TGTGCCAGCAGCTGGACAGGGGGTGGTTCCTATGGCTACACCTTC
CASSWTGGGSYGYTF
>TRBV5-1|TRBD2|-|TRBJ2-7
TGCGCCAGCGGTGCTACTAGCGGGAGATCCTACGAGCAGTACTTC
CASGATSGRSYEQYF
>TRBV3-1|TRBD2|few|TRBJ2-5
TGTGCCAGCAGCCAAGATGTGACTAGCGGGAGTCGTGAGACCCAGTACTTC
CASSQDVTSGSRETQYF
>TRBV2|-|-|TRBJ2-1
TGTGCCAGCAGGGCGACCAACAATGAGCAGTTCTTC
CASRATNNEQFF
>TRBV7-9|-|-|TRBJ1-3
TGTGCCAGCAGCTTACAGTCTGGAAACACCATATATTTT
CASSLQSGNTIYF
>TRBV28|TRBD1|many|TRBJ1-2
TGTGCCAGCAGTTTATCCGGACTACAGGGGGGACGTGGCTACACCTTC
CASSLSGLQGGRGYTF